The 32 T cell receptor beta chains below all came from one sample that was sequenced in a study of response to subunit inactivated influenza vaccine. TCRdb processed the RT-PCR reads anew with MiXCR; each CDR3 protein has one entry. Of 200,000 to 300,000 distinct CDR3 sequences listed, 10% to 15% are singletons. This material consisted of non-naive T cells sorted from PBMCs, taken 14 days before vaccination. These receptor sequences come from a man in his forties or fifties who received an inactivated influenza vaccine.

This clonotype came up many times. The chain uses TRBV5-1 and TRBJ1-1, with D possibly being TRBD1 (5 bases). Looked up from germline, CDR1 is SGHRS and CDR2 is YFSETQ. V lost 4 bases to trimming and J lost 12 bases, with 16 bases between them. This CDR3 has 12 residues. DNA for the CDR3: TGCGCCAGCAGCCCAGGCGGGACTTTTCCTTTCTTT. Protein product: CASSPGGTFPFF.

This clonotype has at least ten counts. This chain's CDR3 is CASSLTSGGLNNEQFF. The CDR3 region has the DNA TGTGCCAGCAGCTTGACTAGCGGGGGCCTAAACAATGAGCAGTTCTTC. The gene calls are TRBV7-6 and TRBJ2-1; TRBD2 aligns across 12 bases. The CDR3 loop spans 16 amino acids. The V and J ends lost 3 bases and 5 bases, in that order; junction bases with no gene match: 5. Germline CDR1 reads SGHVS; CDR2 reads FNYEAQ.

The CDR3 DNA follows: TGTGCCAGCAGCCGCGACAGACGGGGTGAAGCTTTCTTT. Protein sequence: CASSRDRRGEAFF. This sequence joins TRBV7-2 and TRBJ1-1, with D possibly being TRBD1 (5 bases). This CDR3 is built from 13 residues. The V gene's germline CDR1 is SGHTA and CDR2 FQGNSA. V was clipped by 5 bases and J by 7 bases, with 14 bases between them. Based on the CDR3 plus reference TRBV7-2 and TRBJ1-1, the full variable domain is GAGVSQSPSNKVTEKGKDVELRCDPISGHTALYWYRQSLGQGLEFLIYFQGNSAPDKSGLPSDRFSAERTGGSVSTLTIQRTQQEDSAVYLCASSRDRRGEAFFGQGTRLTVV.

The chain couples TRBV6-1 to TRBJ2-1; 9 nucleotides match TRBD1. V gave up 6 bases and J gave up 6 bases; unmatched junction bases: 9. Per the germline V gene, CDR1 is MNHNS and CDR2 is SASEGT. This CDR3 spans 15 amino acids. The CDR3, as DNA: TGTGCCAGCAGACGTGCTGGGACAGGGTTCAATGAGCAGTTCTTC. This gives the protein CASRRAGTGFNEQFF.

The V call is TRBV2, the J call TRBJ2-1; D is perhaps TRBD1 or TRBD2 (5 bases each). Trimming shortened V by 3 bases and J by 4 bases, and 13 bases separated the two germline ends. Germline CDR1 SNHLY, CDR2 FYNNEI. This CDR3 has 15 residues. CDR3 loop: CASSELGEFYNEQFF. CDR3 coding DNA: TGTGCCAGCAGTGAGTTGGGGGAATTTTACAATGAGCAGTTCTTC.

This clonotype was counted only a few times. The chain employs TRBV25-1 and TRBJ2-1; D assignment may be TRBD1 or TRBD2 (6 bases each). Germline CDR1 and CDR2: MGHDK and SYGVNS. V gave up 3 bases and J gave up 4 bases, with 16 bases separating them. The CDR3 has 16 amino acids. The DNA of the CDR3 is TGTGCCAGCAGTGAGGGGTCCGGGGGCCTTTACAATGAGCAGTTCTTC. This gives the protein CASSEGSGGLYNEQFF.

This clonotype has ten or more counts. The rearrangement joins TRBV28 to TRBJ1-2; 12 bases map to TRBD1. There are 15 residues in the CDR3. Trimming cost V 3 bases and J 8 bases; bases outside gene matches: 7. CDR1 is MDHEN and CDR2 is SYDVKM in the germline V gene. The CDR3 region has the DNA TGTGCCAGCAGTTTTAATCGGGACAGGGGGCTCGGCTACACCTTC. Translation: CASSFNRDRGLGYTF.

This clonotype was observed a handful of times. This chain connects TRBV7-2 to TRBJ1-5; D uncertain. CDR1 and CDR2 (germline): SGHTA, FQGNSA. V lost 5 bases and J lost 4, with 9 bases in between. The length of the CDR3 is 13 residues. The CDR3 bases are TGTGCCAGCAGCCGTGCAGAGAATCAGCCCCAGCATTTT. Amino acid sequence: CASSRAENQPQHF.

The chain is built from TRBV28 and TRBJ2-1; 16 bases agree with TRBD2. Germline V CDR1 and CDR2: MDHEN, SYDVKM. The CDR3 totals 21 residues. Trimming at V came to 6 bases and at J to 0 bases, leaving 14 bases not matched to a gene. The CDR3 bases are TGTGCCAGCAGCCCGCCGGGACTAGCGGGAGGGCAGGGGAGCTCCTACAATGAGCAGTTCTTC. This codes for CASSPPGLAGGQGSSYNEQFF.

This clonotype was picked up a small number of times. The chain uses TRBV15 and TRBJ1-4; D is uncertain. In germline, CDR1 is LNHNV, CDR2 YYDKDF (reference sequence). V was pared by 4 bases and J by 10 bases, with 13 bases between. The CDR3 spans 13 residues. The CDR3 DNA sequence: TGTGCCACCAGCACCGAGGGTAGGCGAAAACTGTTTTTT. Protein sequence: CATSTEGRRKLFF. The whole variable domain, remainder taken from reference TRBV15 and TRBJ1-4, is DAMVIQNPRYQVTQFGKPVTLSCSQTLNHNVMYWYQQKSSQAPKLLFHYYDKDFNNEADTPDNFQSRRPNTSFCFLDIRSPGLGDTAMYLCATSTEGRRKLFFGSGTQLSVL.

This rearrangement joins TRBV10-3 to TRBJ2-3, with 13 bases matching TRBD2. The CDR3 has 16 amino acids. With 7 bases clipped from V and 5 bases from J, the junction kept 9 bases outside the gene matches. Germline V gene lookup returns CDR1 ENHRY and CDR2 SYGVKD. This chain's CDR3 is CAINAAGLAGRDTQYF. The DNA for the CDR3 is TGTGCCATCAATGCGGCGGGACTAGCGGGGAGAGATACGCAGTATTTT.

The chain combines TRBV7-9 with TRBJ1-2; weak D call: TRBD1 (5 bases). Germline V gives CDR1 SEHNR, CDR2 FQNEAQ (reference sequence). The CDR3 spans 15 residues. Trimming took 1 base from V and 4 from J, leaving 13 bases between them. The CDR3: CASSLESAGGYGYTF. For the CDR3, the DNA is TGTGCCAGCAGCTTAGAATCGGCTGGGGGCTATGGCTACACCTTC.

The V gene is TRBV6-1, the J gene TRBJ2-1; D is possibly TRBD1 or TRBD2 (5 bases each). The germline V and J ends were trimmed by 6 bases and 3 bases, with 12 bases remaining between them. The CDR3 sequence is 14 residues long. Germline loops: CDR1 MNHNS, CDR2 SASEGT. The CDR3 is CASRSGDHYNEQFF. CDR3 nucleotides: TGTGCCAGCAGATCCGGGGACCACTACAATGAGCAGTTCTTC.

In its sample, this clonotype was seen a few times. This rearrangement joins TRBV29-1 to TRBJ2-3, with unresolved D. Germline V lookup: CDR1 SQVTM, CDR2 ANQGSEA. Trimming cost V 6 bases and J 1 base, with 8 bases left between them. This CDR3 is built from 12 residues. CDR3 protein: CSVLDGTDTQYF. The DNA of the CDR3 is TGCAGCGTGTTGGACGGCACAGATACGCAGTATTTT.

CDR3 DNA sequence: TGTGCCAGTTCAACCGATGTGGAGCAAGAGACCCAGTACTTC. Encoded protein: CASSTDVEQETQYF. This sequence joins TRBV19 and TRBJ2-5; no reliable D call. Germline loops: CDR1 LNHDA, CDR2 SQIVND (reference sequence). Trimming pared 8 bases from V and 2 bases from J, leaving 15 bases between. The CDR3 loop spans 14 amino acids.

There are a few counts of this clonotype. V and J are TRBV3-1 and TRBJ1-2; D is uncertain. Germline CDR1 reads LGHDT; CDR2 reads YNNKEL (reference sequence). The ends were cut back, 3 bases at V and 4 bases at J, with 9 bases in the middle. The CDR3 length is 13 residues. CDR3: CASSQKTRYGYTF. The CDR3 DNA sequence: TGTGCCAGCAGCCAGAAGACCCGCTATGGCTACACCTTC. The variable domain in full, with the rest retrieved from reference TRBV3-1 and TRBJ1-2, is DTAVSQTPKYLVTQMGNDKSIKCEQNLGHDTMYWYKQDSKKFLKIMFSYNNKELIINETVPNRFSPKSPDKAHLNLHINSLELGDSAVYFCASSQKTRYGYTFGSGTRLTVV.

This sequence joins TRBV2 and TRBJ1-2, with D unresolved. The CDR3 length is 13 residues. Germline values: CDR1 SNHLY, CDR2 FYNNEI. V shed 8 bases and J shed 0 bases, with 10 bases lying between them. The CDR3 loop is CASGVEANYGYTF. For the CDR3, the DNA is TGTGCCAGCGGAGTCGAGGCTAACTATGGCTACACCTTC.

This clonotype occurred a few times. The chain links TRBV20-1 to TRBJ2-1, with D unclear. Germline V gene sequence: CDR1 DFQATT, CDR2 SNEGSKA (reference sequence). V was trimmed by 5 bases and J by 8 bases, leaving 7 bases between them. This CDR3 region has 10 residues. CDR3 nucleotides: TGCAGTGCTCCGGCACATGAGCAGTTCTTC. Its translation is CSAPAHEQFF.

This clonotype has at least ten counts. The CDR3 loop reads CASSYGSGGAFMGTDTQYF. CDR3 in DNA: TGTGCCAGCAGTTACGGTAGCGGGGGGGCTTTTATGGGCACAGATACGCAGTATTTT. V usage is TRBV6-5 and J usage is TRBJ2-3; the match to TRBD2 covers 11 bases. The CDR3 is made up of 19 amino acids. V trimming: 2 bases; J trimming: 1 base; junction bases outside the gene matches: 11. Germline lookup yields CDR1 MNHEY and CDR2 SVGAGI.

The table lists this clonotype with a few counts. The genes are TRBV4-2 and TRBJ2-2; no firm D call. The germline CDR1 and CDR2 sequences are LGHNA and YNFKEQ. The germline V and J ends were trimmed by 0 bases and 6 bases, with 5 bases remaining between them. CDR3 size: 13 residues. The CDR3 DNA reads TGTGCCAGCAGCCAAGATCATTCCGGGGAGCTGTTTTTT. Its translation is CASSQDHSGELFF.

The V call is TRBV5-4, the J call TRBJ2-5, with 11 bases aligning to TRBD1. Germline assignment: CDR1 SGHNT and CDR2 YYREEE (reference sequence). The ends lost 9 bases at V and 4 bases at J; junction bases unmatched: 11. The CDR3 is made up of 15 amino acids. CDR3 loop: CATRRTGGAGETQYF. For the CDR3, the DNA is TGTGCCACCCGAAGGACAGGGGGCGCAGGAGAGACCCAGTACTTC.

This clonotype came up a few times. This chain joins TRBV29-1 and TRBJ2-7, with 10 bases lining up with TRBD1. Germline assignment: CDR1 SQVTM and CDR2 ANQGSEA. V lost 4 bases and J lost 7; bases outside the gene matches: 4. CDR3 length equals 12 residues. Written as DNA, the CDR3 is TGCAGCGTTGGACAGGGGGCGAAGGAGCAGTACTTC. It codes for CSVGQGAKEQYF.

This clonotype occurred many times. The CDR3 sequence is CSVDRYGTRDEQYF. In DNA form, the CDR3 reads TGCAGCGTTGATCGCTATGGGACTAGAGACGAGCAGTACTTC. This sequence joins TRBV29-1 and TRBJ2-7; 8 positions agree with TRBD2. The CDR3 has 14 amino acids. Germline trimming cut 3 bases from V and 5 bases from J; bases unmatched to any gene: 9. The germline V gene has CDR1 SQVTM and CDR2 ANQGSEA.

This clonotype was observed a handful of times. DNA of the CDR3: TGTGCCAGCAGCTTAGTACGGGCGGAGACCCAGTACTTC. Protein sequence: CASSLVRAETQYF. J is TRBJ2-5 and V is TRBV7-9; D is uncertain. Per germline, CDR1 SEHNR and CDR2 FQNEAQ (reference sequence). The CDR3 runs to 13 residues. The germline V and J ends were trimmed by 1 base and 5 bases, with 8 bases remaining between them.

This clonotype was seen at least ten times. This chain joins TRBV7-6 and TRBJ1-3; no clear D. This CDR3 region has 14 residues. The ends were cut back, 5 bases at V and 0 bases at J, with 8 bases in the middle. Germline loops: CDR1 SGHVS, CDR2 FNYEAQ. This CDR3 reads CASSLHGSGNTIYF. The DNA for the CDR3 is TGTGCCAGCAGCCTCCATGGCTCTGGAAACACCATATATTTT.

This clonotype was detected ten times or more. The V gene is TRBV7-2, the J gene TRBJ2-1; TRBD2 agrees at 15 bases. The CDR3 loop spans 16 amino acids. CDR1 is SGHTA and CDR2 is FQGNSA in the germline V gene. V lost 5 bases and J lost 6; bases outside the gene matches: 5. This CDR3 is CASSLEGLAGGNEQFF. DNA for the CDR3: TGTGCCAGCAGCCTAGAGGGACTAGCGGGAGGCAATGAGCAGTTCTTC.

This clonotype has just a few counts. The J gene is TRBJ2-7, the V gene TRBV20-1; weak D call: TRBD2 (6 bases). Germline V gene sequence: CDR1 DFQATT, CDR2 SNEGSKA (reference sequence). V lost 6 bases to trimming and J lost 5 bases, with 14 bases between them. CDR3 length: 12 amino acids. DNA of the CDR3: TGCAGTGCCACGGGAGACTATCACGAGCAGTACTTC. Translated, it gives CSATGDYHEQYF.

V is TRBV7-2 and J is TRBJ1-3, with 11 bases matching TRBD1. This CDR3 is built from 17 residues. Per germline, CDR1 SGHTA and CDR2 FQGNSA. The junction had 7 bases not matched to a gene; V was cut back by 5 bases and J by 1 base. The CDR3 spells CASSLGQGARSGNTIYF. The CDR3 bases are TGTGCCAGCAGCCTAGGACAGGGGGCACGATCTGGAAACACCATATATTTT.

This clonotype was detected only a few times. The gene calls are TRBV5-1 and TRBJ2-5; weak D call: TRBD2 (6 bases). CDR1 and CDR2 from the germline V gene are SGHRS and YFSETQ. This CDR3 spans 16 amino acids. Trimming stripped 0 bases from V and 2 bases from J, with 14 bases between. This chain's CDR3 is CASSLGGRRPQETQYF. CDR3 coding DNA: TGCGCCAGCAGCTTGGGGGGGAGGAGACCACAAGAGACCCAGTACTTC.

This chain joins TRBV29-1 and TRBJ2-2, with 8 bases lining up with TRBD2. V trimming: 8 bases; J trimming: 5 bases; junction bases outside the gene matches: 7. The CDR3 sequence is 13 residues long. In germline, CDR1 is SQVTM, CDR2 ANQGSEA. The chain's CDR3 is CSPSSGCTGELFF. In nucleotides, the CDR3 is TGCAGCCCCTCTAGCGGGTGTACCGGGGAGCTGTTTTTT.

This clonotype came up a few times. This chain links TRBV12-3 or TRBV12-4 with TRBJ2-1; TRBD2 matches at 7 bases. Trimming at V came to 5 bases and at J to 12 bases, leaving 7 bases not matched to a gene. The CDR3 has 12 residues. The CDR3 bases are TGTGCCAGCAGTACACTAGCGCCCACGCAGTTCTTC. Its translation is CASSTLAPTQFF.

This chain connects TRBV6-5 to TRBJ2-3, with 8 bases identical to TRBD2. J gave up 1 base and V 2 bases, and 5 bases lay outside the gene matches. This CDR3 has 16 amino acids. Per germline, CDR1 MNHEY and CDR2 SVGAGI. The CDR3 is CASSYDQRGRTDTQYF. For the CDR3, the DNA is TGTGCCAGCAGTTACGATCAGCGGGGGCGCACAGATACGCAGTATTTT.